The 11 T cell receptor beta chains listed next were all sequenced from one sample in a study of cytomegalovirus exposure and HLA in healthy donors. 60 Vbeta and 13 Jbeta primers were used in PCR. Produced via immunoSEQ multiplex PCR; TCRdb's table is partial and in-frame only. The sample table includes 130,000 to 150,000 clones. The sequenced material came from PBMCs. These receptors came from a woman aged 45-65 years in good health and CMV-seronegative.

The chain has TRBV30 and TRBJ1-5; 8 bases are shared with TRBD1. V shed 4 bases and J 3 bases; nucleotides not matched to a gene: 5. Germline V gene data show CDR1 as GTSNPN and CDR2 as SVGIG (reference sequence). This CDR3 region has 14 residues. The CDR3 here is CAWKLDRANQPQHF. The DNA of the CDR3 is TGTGCCTGGAAGCTGGACAGGGCCAATCAGCCCCAGCATTTT.

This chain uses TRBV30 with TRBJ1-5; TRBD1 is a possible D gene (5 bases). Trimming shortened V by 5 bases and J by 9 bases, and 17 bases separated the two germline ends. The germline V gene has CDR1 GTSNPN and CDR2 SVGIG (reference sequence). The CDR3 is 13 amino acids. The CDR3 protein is CAWEDGDWGPQHF. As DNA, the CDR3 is TGTGCCTGGGAAGACGGGGACTGGGGGCCCCAGCATTTT. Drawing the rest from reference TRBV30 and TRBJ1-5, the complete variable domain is SQTIHQWPATLVQPVGSPLSLECTVEGTSNPNLYWYRQAAGRGLQLLFYSVGIGQISSEVPQNLSASRPQDRQFILSSKKLLLSDSGFYLCAWEDGDWGPQHFGDGTRLSIL.

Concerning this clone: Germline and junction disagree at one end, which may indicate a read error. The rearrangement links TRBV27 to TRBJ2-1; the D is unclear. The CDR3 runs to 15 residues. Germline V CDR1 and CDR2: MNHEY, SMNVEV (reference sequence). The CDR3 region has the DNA TGTGCCAGCAGGTATAGCTTGTCCTCCGACAATGAGCAGTTCTTC. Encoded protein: CASRYSLSSDNEQFF.

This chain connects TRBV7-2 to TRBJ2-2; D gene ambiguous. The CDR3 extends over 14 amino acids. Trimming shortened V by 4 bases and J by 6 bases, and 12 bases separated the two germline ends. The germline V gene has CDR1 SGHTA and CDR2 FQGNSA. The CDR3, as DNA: TGTGCCAGCAGCTCCTGGCTAGTACCCGGGGAGCTGTTTTTT. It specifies CASSSWLVPGELFF.

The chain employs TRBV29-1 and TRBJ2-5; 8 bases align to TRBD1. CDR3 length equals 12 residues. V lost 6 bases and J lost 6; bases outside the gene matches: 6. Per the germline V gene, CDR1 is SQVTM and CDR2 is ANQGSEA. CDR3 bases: TGCAGCGTGTCACAGGGGGAACAGACCCAGTACTTC. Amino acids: CSVSQGEQTQYF.

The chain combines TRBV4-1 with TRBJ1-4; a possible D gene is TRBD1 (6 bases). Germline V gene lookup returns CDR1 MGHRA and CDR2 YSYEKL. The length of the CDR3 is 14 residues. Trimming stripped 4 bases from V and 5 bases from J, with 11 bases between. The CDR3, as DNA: TGCGCCAGCAGCCTCACCGGACAGAATGAAAAACTGTTTTTT. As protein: CASSLTGQNEKLFF.

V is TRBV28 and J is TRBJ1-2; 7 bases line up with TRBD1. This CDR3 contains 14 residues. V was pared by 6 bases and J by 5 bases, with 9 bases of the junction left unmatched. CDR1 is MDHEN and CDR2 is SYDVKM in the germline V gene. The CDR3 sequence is CASSIVGGSYGYTF. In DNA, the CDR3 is TGTGCCAGCAGCATCGTAGGGGGCTCTTATGGCTACACCTTC.

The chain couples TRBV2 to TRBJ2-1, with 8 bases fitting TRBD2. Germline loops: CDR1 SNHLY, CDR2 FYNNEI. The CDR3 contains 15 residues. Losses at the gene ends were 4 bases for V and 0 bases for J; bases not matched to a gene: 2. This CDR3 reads CASSVAGSSYNEQFF. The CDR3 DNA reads TGTGCCAGCAGTGTAGCGGGGAGCTCCTACAATGAGCAGTTCTTC.

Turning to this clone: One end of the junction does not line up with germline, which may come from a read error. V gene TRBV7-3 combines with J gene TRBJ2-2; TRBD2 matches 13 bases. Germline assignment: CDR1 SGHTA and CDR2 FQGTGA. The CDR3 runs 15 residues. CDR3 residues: CASSITSGRVGELFF. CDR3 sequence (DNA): TGTGCCAGCAGCATAACTAGCGGGAGGGTCGGGGAGCTGTTTTTT. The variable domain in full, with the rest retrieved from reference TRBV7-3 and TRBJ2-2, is GAGVSQTPSNKVTEKGKYVELRCDPISGHTALYWYRQSLGQGPEFLIYFQGTGAADDSGLPNDRFFAVRPEGSVSTLKIQRTERGDSAVYLCASSITSGRVGELFFGEGSRLTVL.

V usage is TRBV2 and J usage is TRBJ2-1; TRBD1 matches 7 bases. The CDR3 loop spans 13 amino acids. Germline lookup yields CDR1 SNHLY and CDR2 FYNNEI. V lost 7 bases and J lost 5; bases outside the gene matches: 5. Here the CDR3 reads CASKQGVHNEQFF. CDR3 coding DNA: TGTGCCAGCAAGCAGGGGGTCCACAATGAGCAGTTCTTC.

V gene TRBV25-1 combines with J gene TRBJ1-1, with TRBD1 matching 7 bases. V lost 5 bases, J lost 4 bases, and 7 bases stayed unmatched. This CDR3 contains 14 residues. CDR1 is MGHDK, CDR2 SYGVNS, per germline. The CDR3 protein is CASSTAGTVTEAFF. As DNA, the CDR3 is TGTGCCAGCAGTACCGCCGGGACAGTCACTGAAGCTTTCTTT.